This T cell receptor (beta chain) was obtained from a study of T cell changes during pregnancy in multiple sclerosis. Germline CDR1 and CDR2: SGHRS and YFSETQ. With 2 bases removed from V and 2 bases from J, the gap between germline ends came to 8 bases. The CDR3 spans 13 residues. Generated by immunoSEQ multiplex PCR, the TCRdb table keeps only in-frame clones and is missing some. The sample has roughly 45,000 clones, around 90% seen once; the top ten hold roughly 1.5%. A note on this clone: Other DNA sequences in the same sample also yield this CDR3.

The chain has TRBV5-1 and TRBJ2-7, with TRBD1 as a possible D gene (5 bases). The source material was peripheral blood, sampled in the first trimester of pregnancy. This TCR came from a female donor in good health, enrolled as a control in a pregnancy study. Here the CDR3 DNA reads TGCGCCAGCAGCTTAACAGGCCCCTACGAGCAGTACTTC. Amino acids: CASSLTGPYEQYF.